Listed here are 26 T cell receptor beta chains from one sample, sequenced in a study of molecular identifiers for immune sequencing clone quantification. TCRdb fed the PCR reads into MiXCR, producing one record per CDR3 protein. The sample lists about half a million distinct CDR3 sequences, around 23% occurring once. Input material: naive CD8+ T cells from blood, with Jurkat cell RNA spiked in. Subset noted: FACS-sorted CD8+CD4-CCR7+CD45RA+ naive T cells. The receptors were gathered from a human donor in good health. Some libraries in this study had Jurkat cell RNA spiked in.

This chain links TRBV6-2 or TRBV6-3 with TRBJ2-7, with a possible D match to TRBD1 (7 bases). Looked up from germline, CDR1 is MNHEY and CDR2 is SVGEGT. The ends were cut back, 5 bases at V and 0 bases at J, with 14 bases in the middle. The CDR3 runs to 15 residues. The CDR3: CASSRGDRSSYEQYF. For the CDR3, the DNA is TGTGCCAGCAGTCGCGGGGACAGAAGCTCCTACGAGCAGTACTTC.

The sample holds a few counts of this clonotype. The chain has TRBV2 and TRBJ2-5, with 7 positions matching TRBD1. J lost 4 bases, V lost 7 bases, and 18 bases had no gene match. From germline, CDR1 is SNHLY and CDR2 FYNNEI. This CDR3 has 17 amino acids. The CDR3 is CASNERDTTGPRETQYF. The CDR3 bases are TGTGCCAGCAACGAAAGGGATACGACAGGGCCCCGAGAGACCCAGTACTTC.

This clonotype has a count of ten or more. The chain uses TRBV20-1 and TRBJ2-2; tentative D call: TRBD1 (5 bases). The CDR3 covers 15 residues. CDR1 and CDR2 from the germline V gene are DFQATT and SNEGSKA (reference sequence). With 1 base removed from V and 4 bases from J, the gap between germline ends came to 13 bases. The CDR3 here is CSARASGYGTGELFF. DNA of the CDR3: TGCAGTGCTAGAGCATCAGGGTATGGCACCGGGGAGCTGTTTTTT.

This clonotype showed up just once. A read error may explain this, as a much larger clone is one base away. V usage is TRBV7-9 and J usage is TRBJ2-3; 11 nucleotides align to TRBD2. Looked up from germline, CDR1 is SEHNR and CDR2 is FQNEAQ (reference sequence). This CDR3 spans 15 amino acids. CDR3 amino acids: CVSSLLAGEPDTQYF. In DNA, the CDR3 is TGTGTCAGCAGCCTACTAGCGGGAGAGCCAGATACGCAGTATTTT.

This clonotype has at least ten counts. The chain employs TRBV5-6 and TRBJ1-1; 7 bases map to TRBD1. The CDR3 totals 14 residues. Germline V gene sequence: CDR1 SGHDT, CDR2 YYEEEE. Germline trimming cut 4 bases from V and 1 base from J; bases unmatched to any gene: 4. CDR3 sequence reads: CASSGGQQNTEAFF. CDR3 coding DNA: TGTGCCAGCAGCGGGGGACAGCAGAACACTGAAGCTTTCTTT.

The genes are TRBV6-2 or TRBV6-3 and TRBJ2-5; tentatively, D is TRBD2 (6 bases). The CDR3 runs 15 residues. Trimming removed 1 base at V and 0 bases at J, with 9 bases between. Germline V gives CDR1 MNHEY, CDR2 SVGEGT. CDR3: CASSYLAGYQETQYF. CDR3 sequence (DNA): TGTGCCAGCAGTTACTTGGCGGGATACCAAGAGACCCAGTACTTC.

In the case of this clonotype: This may be a read error, as it is one base from a much larger clone. This chain links TRBV2 with TRBJ2-1; no clear D gene. The germline gives CDR1 SNHLY, CDR2 FYNNEI. The length of the CDR3 is 13 residues. The CDR3 bases are TGTGTCAGCAGCGTCCTAATCCTTAATGAGCAGTTCTTC. This sequence encodes CVSSVLILNEQFF.

This clonotype was counted once. The chain's CDR3 is CASSIHGTGSNQPQHF. In DNA form, the CDR3 reads TGTGCCAGTAGTATTCACGGGACAGGGAGCAATCAGCCCCAGCATTTT. The rearrangement joins TRBV19 to TRBJ1-5, with 9 bases matching TRBD1. CDR1 is LNHDA and CDR2 is SQIVND in the germline V gene (reference sequence). Trimming took 3 bases from V and 1 from J; bases not matched to a gene: 4. The CDR3 is made up of 16 amino acids.

This clonotype was counted a few times. The genes are TRBV12-3 or TRBV12-4 and TRBJ2-2; perhaps TRBD1 as D (5 bases). The CDR3 extends over 16 amino acids. The V gene lost 6 bases and the J gene lost 7 bases, with 21 bases spanning the gap. CDR3 in DNA: TGTGCCAGCAGATCTAGTCGGACATCTGAACACGGGGAGCTGTTTTTT. Protein sequence: CASRSSRTSEHGELFF.

This clonotype was recorded at least ten times. The chain uses TRBV20-1 and TRBJ2-7; possibly TRBD1 or TRBD2 for D (5 bases each). CDR3 length: 12 amino acids. Trimming pared 0 bases from V and 13 bases from J, leaving 16 bases between. Germline V gives CDR1 DFQATT, CDR2 SNEGSKA (reference sequence). CDR3 amino acids: CSARDSSGTTYF. In DNA, the CDR3 is TGCAGTGCTAGAGATTCCTCCGGGACCACATACTTC.

Ten or more counts support this clonotype. The rearrangement uses TRBV2 and TRBJ2-3, with D possibly matching TRBD2 (5 bases). Germline V lookup: CDR1 SNHLY, CDR2 FYNNEI. The CDR3 is 12 amino acids. Trimming took off 3 bases at V and 6 bases at J, with 7 bases between the two ends. CDR3 region: CASSEEDDTQYF. The CDR3 bases are TGTGCCAGCAGTGAGGAGGATGATACGCAGTATTTT.

This clonotype was detected many times. The chain employs TRBV2 and TRBJ2-1, with D uncertain. The CDR3 is 14 amino acids. Looked up from germline, CDR1 is SNHLY and CDR2 is FYNNEI. Trimming took 6 bases from V and 8 from J, leaving 17 bases between them. The DNA for the CDR3 is TGTGCCAGCAGAGACCTGCCAGTTCAGGATGAGCAGTTCTTC. It specifies CASRDLPVQDEQFF.

The chain recombines TRBV9 with TRBJ2-3, with D possibly being TRBD1 (6 bases). CDR1 and CDR2 (germline): SGDLS, YYNGEE. CDR3 length equals 16 residues. V lost 0 bases to trimming and J lost 4 bases, with 15 bases between them. The CDR3 nucleotides read TGTGCCAGCAGCGTAGGCAGGGGCCGTGATGCAGATACGCAGTATTTT. Its protein is CASSVGRGRDADTQYF.

This clonotype has just a few counts. V usage is TRBV27 and J usage is TRBJ1-1, with D perhaps TRBD1 (5 bases). The germline gives CDR1 MNHEY, CDR2 SMNVEV (reference sequence). This CDR3 is 15 amino acids long. V was pared by 2 bases and J by 4 bases, with 14 bases between. In DNA form, the CDR3 reads TGTGCCAGCAGTTTAGGGGCAGGAGTGGGCACTGAAGCTTTCTTT. Its translation is CASSLGAGVGTEAFF.

This clonotype has only a few counts. The V and J genes are TRBV28 and TRBJ2-4; 11 bases fit TRBD1. Germline values: CDR1 MDHEN, CDR2 SYDVKM. This CDR3 is built from 14 residues. V shed 3 bases, J shed 8 bases, and the junction held 3 bases outside the gene matches. The chain's CDR3 is CASSFGDRGDIQYF. CDR3 nucleotides: TGTGCCAGCAGTTTCGGGGACAGGGGGGACATTCAGTACTTC.

This clonotype was counted a few times. This chain joins TRBV11-2 and TRBJ2-7; unclear D gene. CDR1 SGHAT and CDR2 FQNNGV come from the germline V gene. The CDR3 loop spans 13 amino acids. V lost 7 bases and J lost 6, with 16 bases in between. CDR3 sequence (DNA): TGTGCCAGCATCCTCCGGCGGTCGGTCGAGCAGTACTTC. It translates to CASILRRSVEQYF.

Worth noting for this clonotype: At one of its ends the junction is not consistent with the germline gene, which may arise from a read error. The V gene is TRBV20-1, the J gene TRBJ2-2; no definite D call. This CDR3 spans 13 amino acids. CDR1 and CDR2 from the germline V gene are DFQATT and SNEGSKA (reference sequence). The CDR3 protein is CGARDGLGGELFF. CDR3 bases: TGCGGTGCTAGAGATGGGTTGGGCGGGGAGCTGTTTTTT.

The chain is built from TRBV28 and TRBJ2-2, with 8 bases fitting TRBD2. Germline V CDR1 and CDR2: MDHEN, SYDVKM. Trimming cost V 3 bases and J 4 bases; bases outside gene matches: 7. This CDR3 spans 16 amino acids. CDR3 sequence: CASSLGLAGATGELFF. The CDR3 region has the DNA TGTGCCAGCAGTTTGGGGCTAGCGGGTGCCACCGGGGAGCTGTTTTTT.

This clonotype was seen only a few times. In DNA form, the CDR3 reads TGTGCCAGCGGGCGTAATGAAAAACTGTTTTTT. This gives the protein CASGRNEKLFF. This rearrangement joins TRBV27 to TRBJ1-4; no clear D. Trimming stripped 8 bases from V and 4 bases from J, with 5 bases between. Germline values: CDR1 MNHEY, CDR2 SMNVEV (reference sequence). CDR3 length: 11 amino acids.

This clonotype occurred a few times. V and J are TRBV7-9 and TRBJ2-2, with 12 bases matching TRBD1. Trimming at V came to 8 bases and at J to 7 bases, leaving 8 bases not matched to a gene. Germline loops: CDR1 SEHNR, CDR2 FQNEAQ (reference sequence). CDR3 length: 15 amino acids. The DNA for the CDR3 is TGTGCCAGCTTGGGACAGGGGGCTGGTTTCGGGGAGCTGTTTTTT. It yields the protein CASLGQGAGFGELFF.

This clonotype appeared many times. The chain joins TRBV29-1 to TRBJ1-1; 7 bases are shared with TRBD1. CDR1 is SQVTM and CDR2 is ANQGSEA in the germline V gene. The CDR3 runs 13 residues. The J segment lost 2 bases and the V segment lost 4 bases, leaving 4 bases of the junction unmatched. The CDR3 here is CSVVQGFNTEAFF. The CDR3 nucleotides are TGCAGCGTTGTACAGGGGTTTAACACTGAAGCTTTCTTT.

The rearrangement joins TRBV27 to TRBJ1-1; D gene uncertain. Looked up from germline, CDR1 is MNHEY and CDR2 is SMNVEV (reference sequence). The V and J ends lost 6 bases and 3 bases respectively, with 14 bases between them. This CDR3 contains 14 residues. CDR3 protein: CASRRWLLDTEAFF. Here the CDR3 DNA reads TGTGCCAGCAGGAGGTGGCTCCTCGACACTGAAGCTTTCTTT.

The chain carries TRBV30 and TRBJ2-2, with D perhaps being TRBD1 or TRBD2 (6 bases each). Trimming took 1 base from V and 9 from J, leaving 15 bases between them. Germline V gene data show CDR1 as GTSNPN and CDR2 as SVGIG (reference sequence). The CDR3 contains 14 residues. The CDR3 coding sequence is TGTGCCTGGAGTGGGGGGGACACCCCCCGGGAGCTGTTTTTT. Its protein product is CAWSGGDTPRELFF.

V gene TRBV7-8 combines with J gene TRBJ2-6; tentative D call: TRBD1 (5 bases). Germline V CDR1 and CDR2: SGHVS, FQNEAQ. V was pared by 0 bases and J by 0 bases, with 6 bases between. The CDR3 is 16 residues long. The CDR3 region has the DNA TGTGCCAGCAGCTTAGCACAGGTCTCTGGGGCCAACGTCCTGACTTTC. This encodes CASSLAQVSGANVLTF.

This clonotype was picked up a small number of times. The V gene is TRBV5-6, the J gene TRBJ2-7, with 7 positions matching TRBD1. CDR1 and CDR2 (germline): SGHDT, YYEEEE. Losses at the gene ends were 4 bases for V and 7 bases for J; bases not matched to a gene: 14. The length of the CDR3 is 15 residues. DNA for the CDR3: TGTGCCAGCAGCCTCACTAGTACAGGGGACCGGGAGCAGTACTTC. This sequence encodes CASSLTSTGDREQYF.

J is TRBJ1-1 and V is TRBV7-9, with TRBD1 as a possible D gene (6 bases). The V gene lost 5 bases and the J gene lost 1 base, with 14 bases spanning the gap. The CDR3 spans 15 residues. Germline loops: CDR1 SEHNR, CDR2 FQNEAQ (reference sequence). For the CDR3, the DNA is TGTGCCAGCAGCCAAGGGGGATATCAGAACACTGAAGCTTTCTTT. Protein product: CASSQGGYQNTEAFF.